These T cell receptor beta chains were read from a single sample in a study of T cell repertoires in cytomegalovirus infection. TCRdb reprocessed the reads via MiXCR and lists one record per CDR3 protein. The sample lists around 450,000 distinct CDR3 sequences, around 32% occurring once. The specimen was PBMCs. These receptors originate from a human donor in good health (CMV status not recorded). Some clones in this sample may be carry-over from other donors' samples. Each CDR3 is given with its conserved first and last residue. The D gene is left open where the match is weak. Clone size is shown for a subset of rows, as once, few, many or a class of expanded clone.

v_call	clone_size	d_call	j_call	cdr3_nt	cdr3_aa
TRBV5-1	-	-	TRBJ2-3	TGCGCCAGCAGCTTGGGAAAGGGGGGGCGCTTCCCTCCAGATACGCAGTATTTT	CASSLGKGGRFPPDTQYF
TRBV5-1	-	-	TRBJ2-1	TGCGCCAGCAGCTTGGCTAGTAGTCAGAGGTACTACAATGAGCAGTTCTTC	CASSLASSQRYYNEQFF
TRBV19	-	-	TRBJ1-4	TGTGCCAGTAGTATGACAGGCTGGATGGAAAAACTGTTTTTT	CASSMTGWMEKLFF
TRBV20-1	few	-	TRBJ1-3	TGCAGTGCTCTAACATACTCTGGAAACACCATATATTTT	CSALTYSGNTIYF
TRBV20-1	few	TRBD1	TRBJ2-5	TGCAGTGCCCCGGGACAGTTCCAAGAGACCCAGTACTTC	CSAPGQFQETQYF
TRBV6-1	many	TRBD2	TRBJ2-1	TGTGCCAGCAGTTCGGCTAGCGGGGGCCACTACGGGAATGAGCAGTTCTTC	CASSSASGGHYGNEQFF
TRBV6-2/TRBV6-3	few	-	TRBJ1-1	TGTGCCAGCAGTTCGAATATACAGGGTGGCACTGAAGCTTTCTTT	CASSSNIQGGTEAFF
TRBV28	many	TRBD2	TRBJ2-3	TGTGCCAGCGTACTAGCGGGGTATTCTAGCACAGATACGCAGTATTTT	CASVLAGYSSTDTQYF
TRBV3-1	-	-	TRBJ1-1	TGTGCCAGCAGCCGCCTAAACAAGAACACTGAAGCTTTCTTT	CASSRLNKNTEAFF
TRBV5-4	few	-	TRBJ2-1	TGTGCCAGCAGCACCGGACCCCCGAGCTCCTACAATGAGCAGTTCTTC	CASSTGPPSSYNEQFF
TRBV7-8	many	TRBD2	TRBJ2-3	TGTGCCAGCAGCCATAGCGGGGGGGCCTTTACCCGCACAGATACGCAGTATTTT	CASSHSGGAFTRTDTQYF
TRBV12-3/TRBV12-4	few	-	TRBJ1-2	TGTGCCAGCAGCCTTAGTGGCCCCGGTCTGGGATGGGGCTACACCTTC	CASSLSGPGLGWGYTF
TRBV2	-	TRBD2	TRBJ2-7	TGTGCCAGCAGCCTAAGCGGGGCCCTCTACGAGCAGTACTTC	CASSLSGALYEQYF
TRBV7-2	-	TRBD1	TRBJ1-2	TGTGCCAGCAGCCCGCAGGGGGCCCTCATTCCTAACTATGGCTACACCTTC	CASSPQGALIPNYGYTF
TRBV4-1	-	-	TRBJ2-7	TGCGCCAGCAGCCAAGGCGGACTCTACGAGCAGTACTTC	CASSQGGLYEQYF
TRBV20-1	-	-	TRBJ2-1	TGCAGTGCTTTAGGGGGGGTTGGAAATGAGCAGTTCTTC	CSALGGVGNEQFF